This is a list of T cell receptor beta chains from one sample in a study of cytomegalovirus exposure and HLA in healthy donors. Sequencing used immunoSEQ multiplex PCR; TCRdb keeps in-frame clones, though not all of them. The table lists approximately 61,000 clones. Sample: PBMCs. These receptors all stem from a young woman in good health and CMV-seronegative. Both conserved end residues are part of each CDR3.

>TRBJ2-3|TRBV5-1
CASSFGGYTDTQYF
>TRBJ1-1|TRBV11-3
CASSLGVRGEAFF
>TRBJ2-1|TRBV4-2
CASSFLLRGLDSSYNEQFF
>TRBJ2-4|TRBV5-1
CASSPEKRNIQYF
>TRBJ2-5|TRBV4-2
CASSQEPVAETQYF
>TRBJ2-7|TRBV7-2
CASSLGRTPYEQYF
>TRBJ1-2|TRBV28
CASSLGGGYGYTF
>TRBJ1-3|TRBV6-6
CASSPDRIRGNTIYF
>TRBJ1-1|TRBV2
CASSAWDIETKAFF
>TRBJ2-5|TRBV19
CASSIRSGRTGVFVETQYF
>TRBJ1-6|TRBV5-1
CASSLDGLTDSPLHF
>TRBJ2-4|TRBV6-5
CATAPQGEAYIQYF
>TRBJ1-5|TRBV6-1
CASRFAGNQPQHF
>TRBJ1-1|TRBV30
CAWNKDLRGTEAFF
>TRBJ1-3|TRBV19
CASSVDRTGNTIYF
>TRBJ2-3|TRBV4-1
CASSQETGDTQYF
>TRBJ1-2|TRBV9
CASSVNPDRGSGYTF
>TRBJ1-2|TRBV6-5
CASSYGRGVYGYTF
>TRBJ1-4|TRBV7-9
CASSLAQTIGEKLFF
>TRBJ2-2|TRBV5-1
CASSRDRGPGELFF
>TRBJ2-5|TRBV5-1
CASSLTPETQYF
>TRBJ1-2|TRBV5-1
CASSTRTQGENYGYTF
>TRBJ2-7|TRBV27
CASSLTTRSYEQYF
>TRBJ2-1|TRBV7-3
CASSRTSGRPNNEQFF
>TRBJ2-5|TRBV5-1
CASSLGPPGETQYF
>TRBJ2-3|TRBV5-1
CASSLALAGGTDTQYF
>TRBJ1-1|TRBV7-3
CASSQGQGTEAFF
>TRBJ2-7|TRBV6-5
CASDPYRGPYEQYF
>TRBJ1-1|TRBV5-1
CASSRSGTANTEAFF
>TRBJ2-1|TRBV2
CASSENFAYNEQFF
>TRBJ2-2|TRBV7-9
CASSLVANRGGELFF
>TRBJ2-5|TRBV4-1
CASSQGGAGWSQYF
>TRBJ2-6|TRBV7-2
CASSFGGSGANVLTF
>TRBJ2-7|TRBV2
CASRSSGTGGEQYF
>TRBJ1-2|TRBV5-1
CASSREGTGGRWDYGYTF
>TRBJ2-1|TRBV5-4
CASSPVREGWNEQFF
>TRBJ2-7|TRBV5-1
CASSLGTSGINEQYF
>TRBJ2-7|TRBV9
CASSGAGAYEQYF
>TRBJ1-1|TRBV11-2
CASSRSVSNTEAFF
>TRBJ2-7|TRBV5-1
CASSLLLASYEQYF
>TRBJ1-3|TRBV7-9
CASSKGQVDTIYF
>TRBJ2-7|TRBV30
CAWKRWETSYEQYF
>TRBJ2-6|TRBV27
CASSNRDSWSGANVLTF
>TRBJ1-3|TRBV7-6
CASSPRRAFVQGTSGNTIYF
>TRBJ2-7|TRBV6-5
CASSFEAAYEQYF